This T cell receptor (beta chain) was retrieved from a study of shared clonotypes between healthy human individuals. Study observations and caveats: It was observed that approximately 5% of naive CD4 clonotypes were shared across several donors.

Adults of Caucasian background living in Nashville, Tennessee made up all donors. Evenly divided among several immunoSEQ plates was the genomic DNA of each subset. Per sorted-subset replicate PCR, input was approximately 180 ng DNA, representing roughly 28,000 T cell genomes. Using immunoSEQ multiplex PCR, the repertoire was profiled, and TCRdb retains in-frame clones only, with some absent. The sample comprises about 980,000 clones, 76% of which are singletons, and about 1.5% rests with the top ten. Trimming cost V 0 bases and J 3 bases; bases outside gene matches: 5. CDR3 length: 18 residues. Germline values: CDR1 MGHRA, CDR2 YSYEKL. A remark on this clone: Its antigen remains unidentified.

This clonotype originated in a man younger than 35 in good health. This sequence joins TRBV4-1 and TRBJ2-5, with TRBD2 matching over 15 bases. Sequences were obtained from memory CD4+ T cells sorted from blood. Indicated subset: CD45RA-negative fraction. For the CDR3, the DNA is TGCGCCAGCAGCCAAGATCGGGGACTAGCGGGGGGCAAAGAGACCCAGTACTTC. Amino acid sequence: CASSQDRGLAGGKETQYF.